This T cell receptor beta chain was sequenced during a study of T cell responses to AZD1222 COVID-19 vaccine. Some clones are missing from TCRdb's copy, which holds only in-frame ones; the method was immunoSEQ multiplex PCR. The repertoire holds about 100,000 clones, with 86% as singletons. Germline CDR1 reads SGDLS; CDR2 reads YYNGEE. Trimming cost V 0 bases and J 3 bases; bases outside gene matches: 10. The CDR3 is 17 residues long. The TCR comes from an adult in good health. J is TRBJ2-7 and V is TRBV9, with TRBD2 matching 9 bases. Sample: peripheral blood, taken on day 0 of AZD1222 vaccination. Written as DNA, the CDR3 is TGTGCCAGCAGCGTAGCCCCAAGCGATAGCGGGGGCTACGAGCAGTACTTC. It codes for CASSVAPSDSGGYEQYF.